This record looks at one T cell receptor (beta chain) sequence and its context. The antigen remains unidentified. The data originate from a study of cytomegalovirus exposure and HLA in healthy donors. Study-level results: TCR beta V- and J-gene trimming was later associated with a missense DCLRE1C variant. It was taken for granted in presence/absence analyses that sequencing depth across donors was roughly uniform. Around 160 TCR beta chains were listed as cytomegalovirus-associated.

It was with 60 Vbeta and 13 Jbeta primers that the PCR ran. The repertoire was sequenced with immunoSEQ multiplex PCR; TCRdb's copy has only in-frame clones and lacks some. The table lists roughly 75,000 clones. The sequence derives from a boy aged 10-17 years in good health and CMV-seronegative. Sequencing used PBMCs.

CDR3 nucleotides: TGTGCCAGCAGGAGCAGGGAAATCTCCCATGAGCAGTTCTTC. Protein sequence: CASRSREISHEQFF. The V gene is TRBV5-6, the J gene TRBJ2-1; perhaps TRBD1 as D (5 bases). The germline V gene encodes CDR1 SGHDT and CDR2 YYEEEE. V lost 5 bases and J lost 8, with 17 bases in between. This CDR3 region has 14 residues.